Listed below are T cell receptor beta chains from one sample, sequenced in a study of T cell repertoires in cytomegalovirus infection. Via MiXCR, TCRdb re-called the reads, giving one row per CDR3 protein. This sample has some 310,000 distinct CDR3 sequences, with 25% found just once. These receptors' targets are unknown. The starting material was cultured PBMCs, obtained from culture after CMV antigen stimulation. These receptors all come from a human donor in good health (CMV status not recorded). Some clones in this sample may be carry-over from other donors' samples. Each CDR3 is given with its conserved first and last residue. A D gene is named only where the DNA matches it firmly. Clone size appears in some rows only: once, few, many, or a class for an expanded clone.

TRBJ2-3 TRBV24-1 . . CATSDLSGDTDTQYF TGTGCCACCAGTGATTTGTCAGGCGATACAGATACGCAGTATTTT
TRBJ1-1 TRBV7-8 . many CASSLETETEAFF TGTGCCAGCAGCTTGGAGACCGAGACTGAAGCTTTCTTT
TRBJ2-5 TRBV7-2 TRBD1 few CASSFDTTGSGKTQYF TGTGCCAGCAGCTTTGATACGACAGGGAGCGGAAAGACCCAGTACTTC
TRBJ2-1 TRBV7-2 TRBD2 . CASRYDGLVYNEQFF TGTGCCAGCAGATACGATGGACTAGTGTACAATGAGCAGTTCTTC
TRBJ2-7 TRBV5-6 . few CASSLGLGNYEQYF TGTGCCAGCAGCTTGGGTTTGGGCAATTACGAGCAGTACTTC
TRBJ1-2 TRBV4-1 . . CASSQDNRAGGYTF TGCGCCAGCAGCCAAGATAACAGGGCGGGTGGCTACACCTTC
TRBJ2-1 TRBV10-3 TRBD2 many CAISGTSGRMSEQFF TGTGCCATCAGCGGGACTAGCGGGAGGATGAGTGAGCAGTTCTTC
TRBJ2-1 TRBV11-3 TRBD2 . CASSRGLARDNEQFF TGTGCCAGCAGCCGCGGACTAGCGAGGGACAATGAGCAGTTCTTC
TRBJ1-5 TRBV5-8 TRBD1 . CASSPRDSYNQPQHF TGTGCCAGCAGCCCCCGGGACAGCTACAATCAGCCCCAGCATTTT
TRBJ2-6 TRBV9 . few CASSVRNSGANVLTF TGTGCCAGCAGCGTAAGGAACTCTGGGGCCAACGTCCTGACTTTC
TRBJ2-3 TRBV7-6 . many CASSQGWARGTRSDTQYF TGTGCCAGCAGCCAAGGGTGGGCAAGAGGGACGAGATCAGATACGCAGTATTTT
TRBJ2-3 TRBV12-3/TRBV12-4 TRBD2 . CASNIAGNTDTQYF TGTGCCAGCAACATAGCGGGAAACACAGATACGCAGTATTTT
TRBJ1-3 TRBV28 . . CASSLESNGNTIYF TGTGCCAGCAGTTTGGAGTCGAATGGAAACACCATATATTTT